The present T cell receptor (beta chain) was sequenced within a study of T cells in Graves' hyperthyroidism and ophthalmopathy. CDR3 size: 14 residues. CDR1 and CDR2 from the germline V gene are SGHRS and YFSETQ. V shed 0 bases and J shed 3 bases, with 9 bases lying between them. Amplified TCR beta CDR3 regions came from RNA transcripts. The HTBI primer set served for first-round RT-PCR of the TCR CDR3. TCRdb ran MiXCR on the multiplex PCR reads and lists one entry per CDR3 protein. Of a few hundred thousand distinct CDR3 sequences listed, 14% to 15% are singletons. This clonotype was detected only a few times.

The V and J genes are TRBV5-1 and TRBJ2-5; D is uncertain. Sample: blood. The origin of this receptor is a woman aged 25 to 39 with Graves' hyperthyroidism. The CDR3 region has the DNA TGCGCCAGCAGCTTGGACAGAGTTGAAGAGACCCAGTACTTC. Translated: CASSLDRVEETQYF.